A single sample is the source of the 8 T cell receptor beta chains below, sequenced in a study of OX40 agonist ivuxolimab in advanced cancers. The data were produced by immunoSEQ multiplex PCR, yet TCRdb's version contains in-frame clones alone and is incomplete. The sample includes fewer than 20,000 clones, about 86% of them seen just once. The sample here was CD4+ or CD8+ T cells sorted from blood, taken in a trial of the OX40 agonist ivuxolimab. These receptors were taken from an adult with an advanced solid tumor such as melanoma, head and neck, liver or kidney cancer.

The chain recombines TRBV19 with TRBJ1-5; 7 positions match TRBD1. The germline gives CDR1 LNHDA, CDR2 SQIVND (reference sequence). J lost 0 bases, V lost 6 bases, and 11 bases had no gene match. The CDR3 runs 17 residues. CDR3 DNA: TGTGCCAGTAGCCCCACCCATACAGGGGATAGCAATCAGCCCCAGCATTTT. Its protein product is CASSPTHTGDSNQPQHF.

The chain links TRBV18 to TRBJ2-1; possible D gene TRBD2, 5 bases. The CDR3 runs to 13 residues. Germline CDR1 and CDR2: KGHSH and LQKENI. Trimming left V 3 bases short and J 7 bases short, with 10 bases between. The CDR3: CASSPDWNNEQFF. The CDR3 nucleotides read TGTGCCAGCTCACCGGACTGGAATAATGAGCAGTTCTTC.

V and J are TRBV5-6 and TRBJ2-1; 8 nucleotides align to TRBD1. The CDR3 runs 15 residues. J was trimmed by 3 bases and V by 6 bases; bases with no gene match: 8. Germline assignment: CDR1 SGHDT and CDR2 YYEEEE. As DNA, the CDR3 is TGTGCCAGCAAGAAGGGACAGGAATTCTACAATGAGCAGTTCTTC. The encoded protein is CASKKGQEFYNEQFF.

The chain combines TRBV14 with TRBJ2-3; TRBD2 aligns across 8 bases. The CDR3 length is 17 residues. The V gene's germline CDR1 is SGHDN and CDR2 FVKESK. The V segment lost 6 bases and the J segment 0 bases; nucleotides outside the gene matches: 11. The CDR3 region has the DNA TGTGCCAGCAGTCCTCGGCGCGGGGGGACCAGCACAGATACGCAGTATTTT. Its translation: CASSPRRGGTSTDTQYF.

The chain recombines TRBV5-4 with TRBJ1-1; D gene unclear. V was shortened by 6 bases and J by 1 base, with 13 bases between the two germline ends. CDR3 length equals 14 residues. The V gene's germline CDR1 is SGHNT and CDR2 YYREEE (reference sequence). The CDR3 DNA is TGTGCCAGCACCGAAACAGCGAAGAACACTGAAGCTTTCTTT. Protein sequence: CASTETAKNTEAFF.

This clone showed up just once. The chain employs TRBV4-1 and TRBJ2-2; 12 nucleotides align to TRBD2. This CDR3 spans 19 amino acids. Germline loops: CDR1 MGHRA, CDR2 YSYEKL. The J segment lost 8 bases and the V segment lost 0 bases, leaving 13 bases of the junction unmatched. The chain's CDR3 is CASSQDVLTSGRIAGELFF. DNA of the CDR3: TGCGCCAGCAGCCAAGATGTGTTAACTAGCGGGAGGATAGCAGGGGAGCTGTTTTTT.

This sequence joins TRBV7-8 and TRBJ1-2; TRBD1 might be the D (5 bases). The CDR3 sequence is 13 residues long. Germline V gene sequence: CDR1 SGHVS, CDR2 FQNEAQ. Trimming removed 0 bases at V and 7 bases at J, with 9 bases between. The CDR3 region has the DNA TGTGCCAGCAGCTTAGCGCTGGGGGTTGGCTACACCTTC. Protein sequence: CASSLALGVGYTF.

There are a few counts of this clone. The V gene is TRBV6-1, the J gene TRBJ1-1; D gene uncertain. Per the germline V gene, CDR1 is MNHNS and CDR2 is SASEGT. V was clipped by 7 bases and J by 1 base, with 16 bases between them. This CDR3 comprises 15 residues. Written as DNA, the CDR3 is TGTGCCAGCAAGACTTCTGGGCCGGCGAACACTGAAGCTTTCTTT. This encodes CASKTSGPANTEAFF.